Listed below are T cell receptor beta chains from one sample, sequenced in a study of blood T cell repertoires in COVID-19. Sequencing used immunoSEQ multiplex PCR; TCRdb keeps in-frame clones, though not all of them. The profile shows roughly 150,000 clones, over 70% of them singletons. The sample consisted of peripheral blood. These receptors came from a man aged 55 to 70 with acute or convalescent COVID-19. The CDR3 runs from the conserved cysteine through the conserved F or W. Fields, in order: V gene, J gene, clone size, D gene, CDR3 protein, CDR3 DNA. The D gene is left open where the match is weak. The size entry is marked missing in some rows and otherwise reads once, few, many or a size class.

V gene: TRBV29-1; J gene: TRBJ1-1; clone size: -; D gene: TRBD1; CDR3 protein: CSADRGGTEAFF; CDR3 DNA: TGCAGCGCCGACAGGGGTGGGACTGAAGCTTTCTTT
V gene: TRBV7-2; J gene: TRBJ2-1; clone size: -; D gene: -; CDR3 protein: CASSLEGLGIEQFF; CDR3 DNA: TGTGCCAGCAGCTTAGAGGGGCTGGGGATTGAGCAGTTCTTC
V gene: TRBV18; J gene: TRBJ2-1; clone size: -; D gene: TRBD1; CDR3 protein: CASSPNPVGQGLYEQFF; CDR3 DNA: TGTGCCAGCTCACCGAACCCCGTGGGACAGGGGCTTTATGAGCAGTTCTTC
V gene: TRBV5-6; J gene: TRBJ1-4; clone size: once; D gene: -; CDR3 protein: CASSSKYRVSANEKLFF; CDR3 DNA: TGTGCCAGCAGCTCGAAATACAGGGTCTCGGCTAATGAAAAACTGTTTTTT
V gene: TRBV5-1; J gene: TRBJ2-1; clone size: -; D gene: -; CDR3 protein: CASSLALASAYNEQFF; CDR3 DNA: TGCGCCAGCAGCTTGGCCCTAGCGAGCGCCTACAATGAGCAGTTCTTC
V gene: TRBV6-6; J gene: TRBJ1-5; clone size: -; D gene: TRBD1; CDR3 protein: CASSKGQGRNQPQHF; CDR3 DNA: TGTGCCAGCAGTAAAGGACAGGGACGGAATCAGCCCCAGCATTTT
V gene: TRBV7-6; J gene: TRBJ2-7; clone size: few; D gene: TRBD2; CDR3 protein: CASSPGLTSVSYEQYF; CDR3 DNA: TGTGCCAGCAGCCCTGGCCTTACTAGCGTTTCCTACGAGCAGTACTTC
V gene: TRBV27; J gene: TRBJ2-1; clone size: -; D gene: TRBD2; CDR3 protein: CASSLGFGIAGGLGNEQFF; CDR3 DNA: TGTGCCAGCTCTCTCGGGTTTGGAATAGCGGGAGGGCTCGGTAATGAGCAGTTCTTC
V gene: TRBV28; J gene: TRBJ1-2; clone size: -; D gene: -; CDR3 protein: CASSRQGTYGYTF; CDR3 DNA: TGTGCCAGCAGTAGGCAGGGCACCTATGGCTACACCTTC
V gene: TRBV4-1; J gene: TRBJ1-5; clone size: once; D gene: TRBD1; CDR3 protein: CASSQAGTGAFQPQHF; CDR3 DNA: TGCGCCAGCAGCCAGGCCGGGACAGGGGCTTTTCAGCCCCAGCATTTT
V gene: TRBV4-2; J gene: TRBJ2-2; clone size: -; D gene: -; CDR3 protein: CASSQEQGTNTGELFF; CDR3 DNA: TGTGCCAGCAGCCAAGAACAGGGAACGAACACCGGGGAGCTGTTTTTT
V gene: TRBV28; J gene: TRBJ1-2; clone size: few; D gene: -; CDR3 protein: CASSFSDTGVYGYTF; CDR3 DNA: TGTGCCAGCAGTTTCTCGGACACGGGGGTCTATGGCTACACCTTC
V gene: TRBV11-2; J gene: TRBJ1-4; clone size: few; D gene: -; CDR3 protein: CASSYLRPAGELFF; CDR3 DNA: TGTGCCAGCAGCTACCTTCGGCCCGCCGGGGAACTGTTTTTT
V gene: TRBV11-2; J gene: TRBJ2-7; clone size: -; D gene: -; CDR3 protein: CASSLLRDSLYEQYF; CDR3 DNA: TGTGCCAGCAGCTTGTTACGGGACTCACTCTACGAGCAGTACTTC
V gene: TRBV23-1; J gene: TRBJ1-3; clone size: -; D gene: -; CDR3 protein: CASSRSRGHSGNTIYF; CDR3 DNA: TGCGCCAGCAGTCGGTCAAGGGGACACTCTGGAAACACCATATATTTT
V gene: TRBV2; J gene: TRBJ2-5; clone size: once; D gene: -; CDR3 protein: CASTPDRHQETQYF; CDR3 DNA: TGTGCCAGCACCCCCGACAGACACCAAGAGACCCAGTACTTC
V gene: TRBV5-1; J gene: TRBJ2-5; clone size: -; D gene: TRBD1; CDR3 protein: CASSLYGQGVLETQYF; CDR3 DNA: TGCGCCAGCAGCTTGTACGGACAGGGAGTGTTAGAGACCCAGTACTTC
V gene: TRBV7-9; J gene: TRBJ2-3; clone size: once; D gene: TRBD1; CDR3 protein: CASSQTTGGKDTQYF; CDR3 DNA: TGTGCCAGCAGCCAGACCACAGGGGGCAAAGATACGCAGTATTTT
V gene: TRBV9; J gene: TRBJ2-1; clone size: -; D gene: TRBD2; CDR3 protein: CASSVGLAGYNEQFF; CDR3 DNA: TGTGCCAGCAGCGTAGGACTAGCGGGCTACAATGAGCAGTTCTTC
V gene: TRBV28; J gene: TRBJ2-2; clone size: -; D gene: -; CDR3 protein: CASSVGQTTGELFF; CDR3 DNA: TGTGCCAGCAGTGTTGGACAGACCACCGGGGAGCTGTTTTTT
V gene: TRBV5-8; J gene: TRBJ1-6; clone size: -; D gene: -; CDR3 protein: CASRPGPYNSPLHF; CDR3 DNA: TGTGCCAGCAGACCTGGCCCCTATAATTCACCCCTCCACTTT
V gene: TRBV18; J gene: TRBJ1-3; clone size: -; D gene: TRBD1; CDR3 protein: CASSPLTLTGGGSGNTIYF; CDR3 DNA: TGTGCCAGCTCACCTTTAACTCTCACAGGGGGAGGATCTGGAAACACCATATATTTT
V gene: TRBV10-3; J gene: TRBJ2-3; clone size: -; D gene: TRBD2; CDR3 protein: CAISPGLAVTDTQYF; CDR3 DNA: TGTGCCATCAGCCCGGGACTAGCGGTGACAGATACGCAGTATTTT
V gene: TRBV14; J gene: TRBJ1-1; clone size: once; D gene: -; CDR3 protein: CASSQVGHNDTEAFF; CDR3 DNA: TGTGCCAGCAGCCAAGTGGGCCACAACGACACTGAAGCTTTCTTT
V gene: TRBV19; J gene: TRBJ2-7; clone size: -; D gene: -; CDR3 protein: CASSDKAYEQYF; CDR3 DNA: TGTGCCAGTTCTGACAAAGCCTACGAGCAGTACTTC
V gene: TRBV7-9; J gene: TRBJ1-2; clone size: once; D gene: TRBD1; CDR3 protein: CASSLTLGQGFYGYTF; CDR3 DNA: TGTGCCAGCAGCTTAACTTTGGGACAGGGTTTCTATGGCTACACCTTC
V gene: TRBV28; J gene: TRBJ1-5; clone size: few; D gene: -; CDR3 protein: CASSDLAQHF; CDR3 DNA: TGTGCCAGCAGTGACTTGGCCCAGCATTTT
V gene: TRBV19; J gene: TRBJ1-1; clone size: -; D gene: -; CDR3 protein: CASSISGSTEAFF; CDR3 DNA: TGTGCCAGTAGTATTTCGGGGAGCACTGAAGCTTTCTTT
V gene: TRBV9; J gene: TRBJ2-1; clone size: few; D gene: TRBD2; CDR3 protein: CASSVAGLGMSGGRANEQFF; CDR3 DNA: TGTGCCAGCAGCGTAGCGGGGCTGGGAATGAGCGGGGGGCGGGCTAATGAGCAGTTCTTC
V gene: TRBV6-4; J gene: TRBJ1-6; clone size: -; D gene: -; CDR3 protein: CASSDSIPPGQDFHSPLHF; CDR3 DNA: TGTGCCAGCAGTGACTCGATCCCCCCGGGACAAGATTTCCATTCACCCCTCCACTTT
V gene: TRBV4-2; J gene: TRBJ2-7; clone size: -; D gene: -; CDR3 protein: CASSQEIGGGTHGKQYF; CDR3 DNA: TGTGCCAGCAGCCAAGAAATCGGAGGAGGGACCCACGGGAAGCAGTACTTC
V gene: TRBV5-1; J gene: TRBJ2-4; clone size: few; D gene: -; CDR3 protein: CASSREGADAAKNIQYF; CDR3 DNA: TGCGCCAGCAGCCGGGAGGGGGCCGACGCAGCCAAAAACATTCAGTACTTC
V gene: TRBV2; J gene: TRBJ2-2; clone size: -; D gene: TRBD2; CDR3 protein: CASRGLATGELFF; CDR3 DNA: TGTGCCAGCAGGGGACTAGCGACCGGGGAGCTGTTTTTT
V gene: TRBV9; J gene: TRBJ1-2; clone size: -; D gene: -; CDR3 protein: CASSVAAQANYGYTF; CDR3 DNA: TGTGCCAGCAGCGTAGCTGCCCAGGCTAACTATGGCTACACCTTC
V gene: TRBV9; J gene: TRBJ1-5; clone size: -; D gene: TRBD1; CDR3 protein: CASSPGTVSNQPQHF; CDR3 DNA: TGTGCCAGCAGCCCGGGGACAGTTAGCAATCAGCCCCAGCATTTT
V gene: TRBV7-9; J gene: TRBJ1-4; clone size: -; D gene: -; CDR3 protein: CASSLPAGWAGEKLFF; CDR3 DNA: TGTGCCAGCAGCTTACCGGCAGGATGGGCGGGTGAAAAACTGTTTTTT
V gene: TRBV28; J gene: TRBJ1-2; clone size: -; D gene: TRBD1; CDR3 protein: CASSSGQLLANYGYTF; CDR3 DNA: TGTGCCAGCAGCTCGGGACAGCTACTAGCTAACTATGGCTACACCTTC
V gene: TRBV29-1; J gene: TRBJ1-5; clone size: -; D gene: -; CDR3 protein: CSVSTGTSNQPQHF; CDR3 DNA: TGCAGCGTCAGTACAGGGACGAGCAATCAGCCCCAGCATTTT
V gene: TRBV7-3; J gene: TRBJ2-5; clone size: once; D gene: TRBD2; CDR3 protein: CASSLNPSGTGTQYF; CDR3 DNA: TGTGCCAGCAGCTTAAATCCTAGCGGCACAGGGACCCAGTACTTC
V gene: TRBV5-5; J gene: TRBJ1-2; clone size: -; D gene: -; CDR3 protein: CASSLTALGDYGYTF; CDR3 DNA: TGTGCCAGCAGCTTGACAGCCTTAGGGGACTATGGCTACACCTTC
V gene: TRBV2; J gene: TRBJ2-7; clone size: -; D gene: TRBD1; CDR3 protein: CASRQDRGRVEQYF; CDR3 DNA: TGTGCCAGCAGACAGGACAGGGGTAGGGTCGAGCAGTACTTC